The subject of this entry is one T cell receptor (beta chain). These data belong to a study of blood T cell repertoires in COVID-19. Background on the study: From the United States, Italy and Spain came samples of acute and convalescent COVID-19. The analysed material was cDNA or gDNA that came from T cells, B-cell-depleted T cells, or PBMCs.

This CDR3 spans 12 amino acids. Germline V gives CDR1 LGHDT, CDR2 YNNKEL (reference sequence). The ends were cut back, 3 bases at V and 7 bases at J, with 9 bases in the middle. Per the authors' pipeline: Counts of nucleated cells, estimated from reference gene primer amplification, were obtained. Only in-frame clones appear in the TCRdb table, and some are missing; sequencing was by immunoSEQ multiplex PCR. From that table come the V and J calls and clone size; the DNA was used to work out D and trimming. The sample includes 29,000 or so clones, about 87% of them seen just once. This chain joins TRBV3-1 (or the pseudogene TRBV3-2) and TRBJ1-2; D is uncertain. The sequenced material came from peripheral blood. The source of this sequence is a human donor in a cohort sampled during active COVID-19. The donor label of this sample is uncertain. For the CDR3, the DNA is TGTGCCAGCAGCCACCTCGAGGGTGGCTACACCTTC. Translation gives CASSHLEGGYTF.